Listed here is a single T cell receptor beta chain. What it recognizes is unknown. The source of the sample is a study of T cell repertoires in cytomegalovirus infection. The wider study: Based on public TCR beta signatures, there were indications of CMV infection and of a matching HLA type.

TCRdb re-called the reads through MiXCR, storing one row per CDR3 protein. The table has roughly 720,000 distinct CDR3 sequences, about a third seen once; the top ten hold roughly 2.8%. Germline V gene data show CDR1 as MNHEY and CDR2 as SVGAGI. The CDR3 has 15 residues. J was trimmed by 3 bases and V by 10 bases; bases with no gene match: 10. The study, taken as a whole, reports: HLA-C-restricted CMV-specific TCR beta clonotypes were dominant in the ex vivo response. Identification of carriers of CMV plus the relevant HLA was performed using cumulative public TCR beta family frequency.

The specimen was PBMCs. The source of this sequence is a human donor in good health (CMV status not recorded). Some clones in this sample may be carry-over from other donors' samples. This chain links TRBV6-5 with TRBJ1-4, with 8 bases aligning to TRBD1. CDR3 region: CATRTQGASNEKLFF. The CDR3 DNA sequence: TGTGCCACTCGAACCCAGGGGGCTTCTAATGAAAAACTGTTTTTT.